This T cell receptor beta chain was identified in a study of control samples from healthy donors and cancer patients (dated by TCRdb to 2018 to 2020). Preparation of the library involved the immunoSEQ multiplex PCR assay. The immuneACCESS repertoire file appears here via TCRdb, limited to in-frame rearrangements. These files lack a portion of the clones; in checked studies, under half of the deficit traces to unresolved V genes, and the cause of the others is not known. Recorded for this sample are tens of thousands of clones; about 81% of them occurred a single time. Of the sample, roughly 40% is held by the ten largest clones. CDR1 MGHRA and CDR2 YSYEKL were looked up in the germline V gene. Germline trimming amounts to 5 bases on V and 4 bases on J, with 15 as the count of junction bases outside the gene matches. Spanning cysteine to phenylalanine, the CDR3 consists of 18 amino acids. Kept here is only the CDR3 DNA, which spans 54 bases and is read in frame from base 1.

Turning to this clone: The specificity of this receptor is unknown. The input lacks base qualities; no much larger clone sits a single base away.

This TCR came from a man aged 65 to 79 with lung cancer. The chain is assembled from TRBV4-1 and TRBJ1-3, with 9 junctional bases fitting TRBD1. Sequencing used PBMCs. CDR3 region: CASSYTGQGSGAGNTIYF. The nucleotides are TGCGCCAGCAGCTACACGGGACAGGGATCAGGGGCAGGAAACACCATATATTTT.